This TCR beta chain came from a study of glioma-infiltrating T cells. The iRepertoire nested amplicon-rescue multiplex PCR amplified TCR alpha and beta CDR3s from RNA. Input was roughly 85-450 ng of tissue mRNA or PBMC total RNA. TCRdb re-called the multiplex PCR reads through MiXCR, storing one row per CDR3 protein. Among approximately 100,000 distinct CDR3 sequences listed, about 28% were seen once. V trimming: 1 base; J trimming: 6 bases; junction bases outside the gene matches: 5. Germline V CDR1 and CDR2: LGHDT, YNNKEL (reference sequence). This CDR3 is 15 amino acids long. Material for sequencing was glioma tissue, nonneoplastic brain tissue, or PBMCs (not recorded which). This clonotype originated in a human donor with low-grade glioma or glioblastoma, undergoing nonglioma brain surgery, or in good health (not recorded which). This chain links TRBV3-1 with TRBJ1-5; 8 nucleotides align to TRBD1. CDR3 sequence: CASSQASGGSQPQHF. The CDR3, as DNA: TGTGCCAGCAGCCAAGCCTCAGGGGGCAGTCAGCCCCAGCATTTT.